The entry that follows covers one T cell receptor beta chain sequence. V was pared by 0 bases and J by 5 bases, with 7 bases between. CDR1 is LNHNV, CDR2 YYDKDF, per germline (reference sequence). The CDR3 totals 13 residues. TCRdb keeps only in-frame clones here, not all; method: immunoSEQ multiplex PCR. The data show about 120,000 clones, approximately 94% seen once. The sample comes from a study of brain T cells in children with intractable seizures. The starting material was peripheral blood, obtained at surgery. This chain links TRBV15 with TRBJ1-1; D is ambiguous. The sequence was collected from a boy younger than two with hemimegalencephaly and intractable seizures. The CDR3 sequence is CATSRDRKTEAFF. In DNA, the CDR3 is TGTGCCACCAGCAGAGATCGAAAGACTGAAGCTTTCTTT.